Each of the 22 T cell receptor beta chains below was sequenced from the same sample in a study of blood T cell repertoires in COVID-19. Sequencing used immunoSEQ multiplex PCR; TCRdb keeps in-frame clones, though not all of them. The sample lists roughly 300,000 clones, 85% to 90% occurring once. The sequenced sample was peripheral blood. Receptors originate from a woman in her twenties or thirties with COVID-19, enrolled during active disease.

This clone appeared a single time. V usage is TRBV24-1 and J usage is TRBJ2-5; maybe TRBD2 (6 bases). V shed 3 bases and J shed 5 bases, with 15 bases lying between them. Germline CDR1 and CDR2: KGHDR and SFDVKD. CDR3 size: 15 residues. CDR3 protein: CATSDLGRGSETQYF. CDR3 DNA: TGTGCCACCAGTGATCTTGGACGGGGGTCGGAGACCCAGTACTTC.

The rearrangement links TRBV7-8 to TRBJ2-1; 9 positions agree with TRBD2. This CDR3 has 16 residues. After removal of 4 bases from V and 7 bases from J, the junction contained 11 bases not matched to a gene. Looked up from germline, CDR1 is SGHVS and CDR2 is FQNEAQ. The CDR3 coding sequence is TGTGCCAGCAGCTATCCGGGCGGGGGGGCCCGGAATGAGCAGTTCTTC. It encodes CASSYPGGGARNEQFF. Based on the CDR3 plus reference TRBV7-8 and TRBJ2-1, the full variable domain is GAGVSQSPRYKVAKRGQDVALRCDPISGHVSLFWYQQALGQGPEFLTYFQNEAQLDKSGLPSDRFFAERPEGSVSTLKIQRTQQEDSAVYLCASSYPGGGARNEQFFGPGTRLTVL.

The chain is built from TRBV19 and TRBJ1-5, with unresolved D. Per the germline V gene, CDR1 is LNHDA and CDR2 is SQIVND (reference sequence). The V gene lost 5 bases and the J gene lost 3 bases, with 17 bases spanning the gap. This CDR3 contains 16 residues. This CDR3 is CASSSPLETFNQPQHF. For the CDR3, the DNA is TGTGCCAGTAGTTCCCCCCTGGAGACCTTCAATCAGCCCCAGCATTTT.

CDR3 sequence: CASSQDQGSDEKLFF. In DNA, the CDR3 is TGCGCCAGCAGCCAAGATCAAGGGAGTGATGAAAAACTGTTTTTT. This chain links TRBV4-1 with TRBJ1-4, with D unresolved. The CDR3 covers 15 residues. Trimming took 0 bases from V and 6 from J, leaving 11 bases between them. Germline assignment: CDR1 MGHRA and CDR2 YSYEKL.

V gene TRBV12-3 or TRBV12-4 combines with J gene TRBJ2-1; D is perhaps TRBD1 (6 bases). V lost 6 bases, J lost 6 bases, and 12 bases lay in between. This CDR3 contains 13 residues. The CDR3 region is CASSHYRVNEQFF. CDR3 DNA sequence: TGTGCCAGCAGCCACTACAGGGTCAATGAGCAGTTCTTC.

This chain connects TRBV19 to TRBJ2-1; D perhaps matches TRBD2 (6 bases). CDR1 and CDR2 (germline): LNHDA, SQIVND (reference sequence). V lost 3 bases and J lost 9, with 24 bases in between. This CDR3 is built from 17 residues. CDR3 region: CASSMPKGRARGSEQFF. CDR3 DNA: TGTGCCAGTAGTATGCCAAAGGGACGTGCTCGGGGGAGTGAGCAGTTCTTC. The full variable domain, rest sourced from reference TRBV19 and TRBJ2-1, is DGGITQSPKYLFRKEGQNVTLSCEQNLNHDAMYWYRQDPGQGLRLIYYSQIVNDFQKGDIAEGYSVSREKKESFPLTVTSAQKNPTAFYLCASSMPKGRARGSEQFFGPGTRLTVL.

This clone was seen only once. J is TRBJ1-2 and V is TRBV3-1 (or the pseudogene TRBV3-2), with TRBD1 matching 11 bases. Germline-derived CDR1 and CDR2 are LGHDT and YNNKEL (reference sequence). V lost 4 bases, J lost 4 bases, and 14 bases stayed unmatched. CDR3 length equals 18 residues. CDR3 amino acids: CASSPNGQGAALGYGYTF. The CDR3 DNA is TGTGCCAGCAGCCCTAACGGACAGGGGGCGGCCCTGGGCTATGGCTACACCTTC.

V is TRBV2 and J is TRBJ1-2; TRBD1 matches at 8 bases. The V gene's germline CDR1 is SNHLY and CDR2 FYNNEI. Trimming removed 3 bases from V and 5 bases from J; junction bases left unmatched: 5. The CDR3 has 14 amino acids. The CDR3 is CASSDPGQEYGYTF. The CDR3 DNA sequence: TGTGCCAGCAGTGACCCGGGACAGGAGTATGGCTACACCTTC.

This clone occurred once. The CDR3 loop reads CAIKQGLEGSPLHF. In DNA, the CDR3 is TGTGCCATCAAACAGGGGTTAGAGGGATCACCCCTCCACTTT. The gene calls are TRBV10-3 and TRBJ1-6, with 7 bases fitting TRBD1. The germline CDR1 and CDR2 sequences are ENHRY and SYGVKD. With V trimmed by 7 bases and J by 10 bases, 10 bases remained unmatched. There are 14 residues in the CDR3.

V is TRBV20-1 and J is TRBJ2-3; D possibly corresponds to TRBD2 (5 bases). This CDR3 comprises 15 residues. Trimming pared 3 bases from V and 0 bases from J, leaving 13 bases between. Looked up from germline, CDR1 is DFQATT and CDR2 is SNEGSKA (reference sequence). This CDR3 is CSASELGVSTDTQYF. CDR3 coding DNA: TGCAGTGCTAGTGAACTAGGCGTTAGCACAGATACGCAGTATTTT.

This chain joins TRBV19 and TRBJ1-5; perhaps TRBD1 as D (6 bases). The V end lost 5 bases, the J end lost 3 bases, and 17 bases lay between the germline ends. This CDR3 has 16 amino acids. In germline, CDR1 is LNHDA, CDR2 SQIVND (reference sequence). CDR3 amino acids: CASSRTGGADNQPQHF. CDR3 nucleotides: TGTGCCAGTAGTCGCACGGGGGGGGCGGACAATCAGCCCCAGCATTTT. Based on the CDR3 plus reference TRBV19 and TRBJ1-5, the full variable domain is DGGITQSPKYLFRKEGQNVTLSCEQNLNHDAMYWYRQDPGQGLRLIYYSQIVNDFQKGDIAEGYSVSREKKESFPLTVTSAQKNPTAFYLCASSRTGGADNQPQHFGDGTRLSIL.

The rearrangement uses TRBV28 and TRBJ1-4, with a possible D match to TRBD1 (5 bases). Deletions cut 5 bases from V and 8 bases from J, with 33 bases between. The CDR3 extends over 20 amino acids. CDR1 MDHEN and CDR2 SYDVKM come from the germline V gene. The CDR3 here is CASSPLWGRTLAQFDEKLFF. In DNA, the CDR3 is TGTGCCAGCAGTCCGTTATGGGGCCGTACGTTGGCACAGTTTGACGAAAAACTGTTTTTT.

The rearrangement joins TRBV3-1 (or the pseudogene TRBV3-2) to TRBJ2-5; unclear D gene. The CDR3 runs 12 residues. Germline CDR1 and CDR2: LGHDT and YNNKEL (reference sequence). Trimming took 2 bases from V and 9 from J, leaving 10 bases between them. In DNA, the CDR3 is TGTGCCAGCAGCCAACCCGGGTCGCCCCAGTACTTC. Residues: CASSQPGSPQYF.

The chain has TRBV28 and TRBJ1-5, with D perhaps TRBD1 (5 bases). This CDR3 contains 12 residues. Germline V lookup: CDR1 MDHEN, CDR2 SYDVKM. Trimming shortened V by 6 bases and J by 4 bases, and 7 bases separated the two germline ends. The CDR3 bases are TGTGCCAGCAGGGGGGGGAATCAGCCCCAGCATTTT. Translation gives CASRGGNQPQHF.

V usage is TRBV2 and J usage is TRBJ1-2; possible D gene TRBD1, 6 bases. The CDR3 spans 14 residues. Germline CDR1 is SNHLY and CDR2 is FYNNEI. V was pared by 4 bases and J by 0 bases, with 9 bases between. CDR3 bases: TGTGCCAGCAGTGGGCAGGGGACTAACTATGGCTACACCTTC. Translated: CASSGQGTNYGYTF.

The gene calls are TRBV18 and TRBJ1-5, with D tentatively TRBD1 (6 bases). CDR3 length: 14 residues. V lost 2 bases to trimming and J lost 7 bases, with 12 bases between them. Germline V gene lookup returns CDR1 KGHSH and CDR2 LQKENI. This CDR3 is CASSPTERGQPQHF. CDR3 in DNA: TGTGCCAGCTCACCAACTGAAAGGGGGCAGCCCCAGCATTTT.

The rearrangement links TRBV18 to TRBJ2-2, with a weak D call TRBD2 (6 bases). The CDR3 extends over 14 amino acids. Germline assignment: CDR1 KGHSH and CDR2 LQKENI. Trimming stripped 5 bases from V and 8 bases from J, with 15 bases between. CDR3 DNA: TGTGCCAGCTCAACTGGGACTTTAAAAGGGGAGCTGTTTTTT. Translated, it gives CASSTGTLKGELFF.

The chain recombines TRBV4-3 with TRBJ1-5; no firm D call. Trimming left V 0 bases short and J 7 bases short, with 13 bases between. The CDR3 consists of 15 residues. Germline V gene data show CDR1 as LGHNA and CDR2 as YSLEER. The CDR3 loop reads CASSQDARTKQPQHF. Here the CDR3 DNA reads TGCGCCAGCAGCCAAGACGCGCGGACTAAACAGCCCCAGCATTTT.

The genes are TRBV10-3 and TRBJ2-1; possible D gene TRBD2, 5 bases. With 6 bases removed from V and 0 bases from J, the gap between germline ends came to 12 bases. Germline CDR1 and CDR2: ENHRY and SYGVKD. The CDR3 is made up of 15 amino acids. For the CDR3, the DNA is TGTGCCATCAGAAAGACTGGGAGCTCCTACAATGAGCAGTTCTTC. Translation: CAIRKTGSSYNEQFF.

The rearrangement uses TRBV7-2 and TRBJ2-5, with 8 bases fitting TRBD2. In germline, CDR1 is SGHTA, CDR2 FQGNSA. This CDR3 is built from 15 residues. Germline trimming cut 0 bases from V and 1 base from J; bases unmatched to any gene: 1. The CDR3 DNA reads TGTGCCAGCAGCTTAGCCGGGACTAGCCAAGAGACCCAGTACTTC. As protein: CASSLAGTSQETQYF. Full variable domain (missing parts from reference TRBV7-2 and TRBJ2-5): GAGVSQSPSNKVTEKGKDVELRCDPISGHTALYWYRQSLGQGLEFLIYFQGNSAPDKSGLPSDRFSAERTGGSVSTLTIQRTQQEDSAVYLCASSLAGTSQETQYFGPGTRLLVL.

This clone has a count of ten or more. The chain uses TRBV9 and TRBJ2-7; D is perhaps TRBD2 (6 bases). The germline V and J ends were trimmed by 4 bases and 2 bases, with 16 bases remaining between them. The germline V gene encodes CDR1 SGDLS and CDR2 YYNGEE. CDR3 length: 15 residues. The CDR3 spells CASSLRSSGPYEQYF. CDR3 nucleotide sequence: TGTGCCAGCAGCCTCCGGAGCAGCGGGCCCTACGAGCAGTACTTC.

This clone was recorded only once. This chain connects TRBV19 to TRBJ2-5; 13 bases are shared with TRBD2. The V gene end was trimmed by 4 bases and the J gene end by 4 bases; junction bases not matched to a gene: 6. CDR3 size: 16 residues. Germline lookup yields CDR1 LNHDA and CDR2 SQIVND (reference sequence). The CDR3 DNA is TGTGCCAGTAGTACACGACTAGCGGGGGGCGTAGAGACCCAGTACTTC. As protein: CASSTRLAGGVETQYF.